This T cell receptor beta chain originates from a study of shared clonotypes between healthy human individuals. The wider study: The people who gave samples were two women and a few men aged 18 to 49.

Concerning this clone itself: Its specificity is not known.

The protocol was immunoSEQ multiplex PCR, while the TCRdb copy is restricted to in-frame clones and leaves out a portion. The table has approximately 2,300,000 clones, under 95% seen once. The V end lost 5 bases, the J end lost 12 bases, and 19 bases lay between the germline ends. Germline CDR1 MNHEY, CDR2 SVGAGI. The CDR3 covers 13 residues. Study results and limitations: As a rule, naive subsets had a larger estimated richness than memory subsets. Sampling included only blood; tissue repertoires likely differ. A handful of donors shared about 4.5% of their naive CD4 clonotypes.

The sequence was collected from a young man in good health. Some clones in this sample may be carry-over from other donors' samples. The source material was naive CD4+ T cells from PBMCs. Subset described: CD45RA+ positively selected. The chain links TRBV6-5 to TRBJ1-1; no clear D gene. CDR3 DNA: TGTGCCAGCAGTCAAGCGGGCCACGGTAGAACTTTCTTT. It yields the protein CASSQAGHGRTFF.